Below are 22 T cell receptor beta chains sequenced from a single sample in a study of cytomegalovirus exposure and HLA in healthy donors. The protocol was immunoSEQ multiplex PCR, while the TCRdb copy is restricted to in-frame clones and leaves out a portion. The sample has about 200,000 clones; about 81% are singletons. What was sequenced was PBMCs. These receptors all come from a woman in her thirties in good health and CMV-seronegative.

The J gene is TRBJ2-2, the V gene TRBV2; D ambiguous. There are 14 residues in the CDR3. Trimming took off 7 bases at V and 5 bases at J, with 14 bases between the two ends. Germline loops: CDR1 SNHLY, CDR2 FYNNEI. CDR3 nucleotide sequence: TGTGCCAGCAACACGAGCCCGGAGACCGGGGAGCTGTTTTTT. Amino acids: CASNTSPETGELFF.

V usage is TRBV6-5 and J usage is TRBJ1-6; TRBD1 agrees at 9 bases. V lost 4 bases and J lost 5; bases outside the gene matches: 3. Germline lookup yields CDR1 MNHEY and CDR2 SVGAGI. The CDR3 is 15 residues long. CDR3 amino acids: CASSSGQGNNSPLHF. CDR3 DNA sequence: TGTGCCAGCAGTTCGGGACAGGGAAATAATTCACCCCTCCACTTT.

V usage is TRBV28 and J usage is TRBJ2-2, with 7 bases matching TRBD2. The CDR3 is 15 residues long. V lost 5 bases and J lost 6; bases outside the gene matches: 9. Germline loops: CDR1 MDHEN, CDR2 SYDVKM. CDR3 amino acids: CASSPASGIPGELFF. DNA of the CDR3: TGTGCCAGCAGTCCCGCTAGCGGTATTCCCGGGGAGCTGTTTTTT.

The chain recombines TRBV6-1 with TRBJ2-1, with 7 bases fitting TRBD1. Germline CDR1 and CDR2: MNHNS and SASEGT. CDR3 length equals 15 residues. J gave up 0 bases and V 6 bases, and 5 bases lay outside the gene matches. The CDR3 loop reads CASRADRASYNEQFF. DNA for the CDR3: TGTGCCAGCAGGGCTGACAGGGCCTCCTACAATGAGCAGTTCTTC.

The CDR3 loop reads CASSQEGGTSLYNEQFF. In nucleotides, the CDR3 is TGCGCCAGCAGCCAAGAAGGAGGGACTAGTCTATACAATGAGCAGTTCTTC. This sequence joins TRBV4-1 and TRBJ2-1; 8 bases are a match to TRBD2. The ends lost 0 bases at V and 4 bases at J; junction bases unmatched: 8. This CDR3 is 17 amino acids long. Germline V gene lookup returns CDR1 MGHRA and CDR2 YSYEKL.

This clone was counted a single time. The V gene is TRBV5-1, the J gene TRBJ2-7; 13 bases match TRBD2. Germline-derived CDR1 and CDR2 are SGHRS and YFSETQ. This CDR3 comprises 16 residues. V shed 0 bases, J shed 3 bases, and the junction held 3 bases outside the gene matches. CDR3 DNA: TGCGCCAGCAGCTTGGGGACTAGCGGGAGTGTCTACGAGCAGTACTTC. Translating gives CASSLGTSGSVYEQYF.

The chain has TRBV25-1 and TRBJ2-2; 9 nucleotides agree with TRBD1. Germline CDR1 and CDR2: MGHDK and SYGVNS. The V gene end was trimmed by 6 bases and the J gene end by 6 bases; junction bases not matched to a gene: 8. This CDR3 spans 15 amino acids. The CDR3 sequence is CASSLRDRVSGELFF. CDR3 coding DNA: TGTGCCAGCAGCCTCCGGGACAGGGTGTCCGGGGAGCTGTTTTTT.

The rearrangement joins TRBV6-5 to TRBJ2-1, with D uncertain. Germline CDR1 MNHEY, CDR2 SVGAGI. Trimming shortened V by 0 bases and J by 6 bases, and 9 bases separated the two germline ends. This CDR3 comprises 14 residues. The CDR3 sequence: CASSYSTWANEQFF. In DNA, the CDR3 is TGTGCCAGCAGTTACTCGACGTGGGCCAATGAGCAGTTCTTC.

The genes are TRBV18 and TRBJ2-5; D might be TRBD1 (5 bases). CDR3 length equals 14 residues. Trimming removed 3 bases from V and 5 bases from J, with 13 bases in between. Looked up from germline, CDR1 is KGHSH and CDR2 is LQKENI. CDR3 sequence: CASSPGRGRETQYF. The CDR3 bases are TGTGCCAGCTCACCGGGTAGGGGCAGGGAGACCCAGTACTTC.

The CDR3 reads CASSLVLSTDTQYF. In DNA, the CDR3 is TGCGCCAGCAGCTTGGTACTAAGCACAGATACGCAGTATTTT. V usage is TRBV5-1 and J usage is TRBJ2-3, with D unclear. CDR1 is SGHRS, CDR2 YFSETQ, per germline. CDR3 length: 14 residues. V was pared by 0 bases and J by 0 bases, with 5 bases between.

The chain recombines TRBV9 with TRBJ2-3, with D possibly being TRBD2 (6 bases). The CDR3 is 16 amino acids. From germline, CDR1 is SGDLS and CDR2 YYNGEE. Trimming cost V 4 bases and J 5 bases, with 20 bases left between them. CDR3 residues: CASSTSGTSLGDTQYF. In nucleotides, the CDR3 is TGTGCCAGCAGCACCTCCGGGACTTCCTTAGGAGATACGCAGTATTTT.

The gene calls are TRBV14 and TRBJ1-1, with D possibly TRBD1 on 5 matching bases. V was trimmed by 0 bases and J by 5 bases, leaving 10 bases between them. This CDR3 is 14 amino acids long. Per germline, CDR1 SGHDN and CDR2 FVKESK. The CDR3 loop reads CASSQEAGRTEAFF. Written as DNA, the CDR3 is TGTGCCAGCAGCCAAGAAGCGGGGCGGACTGAAGCTTTCTTT. Variable domain in full (rest from reference TRBV14 and TRBJ1-1): EAGVTQFPSHSVIEKGQTVTLRCDPISGHDNLYWYRRVMGKEIKFLLHFVKESKQDESGMPNNRFLAERTGGTYSTLKVQPAELEDSGVYFCASSQEAGRTEAFFGQGTRLTVV.

The gene calls are TRBV7-8 and TRBJ2-2; D may be TRBD1 (6 bases). Germline assignment: CDR1 SGHVS and CDR2 FQNEAQ. This CDR3 is built from 12 residues. Trimming pared 7 bases from V and 9 bases from J, leaving 12 bases between. CDR3 amino acids: CASNSGDRELFF. The CDR3 region has the DNA TGTGCCAGCAACTCAGGGGACCGGGAGCTGTTTTTT.

The rearrangement joins TRBV12-5 to TRBJ1-1; D gene ambiguous. Per the germline V gene, CDR1 is LGHNT and CDR2 is FRNRAP. Trimming stripped 6 bases from V and 3 bases from J, with 17 bases between. The CDR3 is 15 residues long. The CDR3 here is CASGTPGLIDTEAFF. For the CDR3, the DNA is TGTGCTAGTGGCACCCCCGGACTTATCGACACTGAAGCTTTCTTT.

The chain carries TRBV6-6 and TRBJ2-7; D perhaps matches TRBD2 (5 bases). CDR3 length: 14 amino acids. The V end was cut by 6 bases, the J end by 5 bases, with 17 bases between. Germline V gene sequence: CDR1 MNHNY, CDR2 SVGAGI (reference sequence). As DNA, the CDR3 is TGTGCCAGCAGCTCGGACCCGCGGGTTCACGAGCAGTACTTC. Translation: CASSSDPRVHEQYF.

The chain joins TRBV6-4 to TRBJ2-3, with 10 bases lining up with TRBD1. With V trimmed by 4 bases and J by 1 base, 5 bases remained unmatched. The CDR3 consists of 16 residues. Germline V gene data show CDR1 as MRHNA and CDR2 as SNTAGT. CDR3 DNA sequence: TGTGCCAGCAGTGCCCAGGGGACAGGGGGCACAGATACGCAGTATTTT. Protein sequence: CASSAQGTGGTDTQYF.

The rearrangement links TRBV5-6 to TRBJ2-7, with 10 bases fitting TRBD2. The V gene end was trimmed by 2 bases and the J gene end by 2 bases; junction bases not matched to a gene: 4. The CDR3 extends over 15 amino acids. Germline CDR1 and CDR2: SGHDT and YYEEEE. For the CDR3, the DNA is TGTGCCAGCAGCTTCCGAACTAGCGGGGCCTACGAGCAGTACTTC. Protein sequence: CASSFRTSGAYEQYF. Using reference TRBV5-6 and TRBJ2-7 for the parts outside the CDR3, the full variable domain is DAGVTQSPTHLIKTRGQQVTLRCSPKSGHDTVSWYQQALGQGPQFIFQYYEEEERQRGNFPDRFSGHQFPNYSSELNVNALLLGDSALYLCASSFRTSGAYEQYFGPGTRLTVT.

This chain links TRBV6-4 with TRBJ2-3, with 8 positions matching TRBD2. The ends lost 4 bases at V and 2 bases at J; junction bases unmatched: 2. Per germline, CDR1 MRHNA and CDR2 SNTAGT. This CDR3 has 14 amino acids. The CDR3 DNA reads as TGTGCCAGCAGTGGCGGGGGGCCCACAGATACGCAGTATTTT. Translated: CASSGGGPTDTQYF.

This chain connects TRBV27 to TRBJ2-7; 8 nucleotides line up with TRBD2. Germline V gene lookup returns CDR1 MNHEY and CDR2 SMNVEV (reference sequence). The CDR3 loop spans 14 amino acids. V was clipped by 6 bases and J by 2 bases; unmatched bases: 6. CDR3 bases: TGTGCCAGCAGAGGGACTAGTATCGCCTACGAGCAGTACTTC. Translated: CASRGTSIAYEQYF.

There are a few counts of this clone. The chain carries TRBV4-2 and TRBJ2-7; 15 bases match TRBD2. Per the germline V gene, CDR1 is LGHNA and CDR2 is YNFKEQ. The CDR3 runs 15 residues. J gave up 4 bases and V 4 bases, and 2 bases lay outside the gene matches. This CDR3 reads CASSPGLAGGYEQYF. The CDR3 DNA sequence: TGTGCCAGCAGCCCGGGACTAGCGGGAGGTTACGAGCAGTACTTC.

This clone has only one observation. V is TRBV6-6 and J is TRBJ1-1; D is possibly TRBD1 (5 bases). The CDR3 is 13 residues long. Germline V CDR1 and CDR2: MNHNY, SVGAGI (reference sequence). Between the trimmed V and J ends, which lost 2 bases and 4 bases, there was a span of 8 bases. The CDR3 region is CASSYLGGTEAFF. The CDR3, as DNA: TGTGCCAGCAGTTACCTCGGGGGCACTGAAGCTTTCTTT.

The chain joins TRBV7-9 to TRBJ2-1, with D uncertain. Trimming left V 1 base short and J 0 bases short, with 7 bases between. Germline V CDR1 and CDR2: SEHNR, FQNEAQ (reference sequence). The CDR3 is 15 residues long. The CDR3 is CASSLDWSSYNEQFF. In DNA form, the CDR3 reads TGTGCCAGCAGCTTAGACTGGAGCTCCTACAATGAGCAGTTCTTC.